This T cell receptor beta chain was profiled in a study of neurological immune-mediated disorders (dated by TCRdb to the late 2010s). Regarding the research as a whole: Of the approximately 34 multiple sclerosis patients, about 31 had relapsing-remitting MS and 3 had secondary progressive MS. Using UMI-based sequencing, the study compared peripheral blood TCR-beta repertoires from patients with HTLV-I-associated myelopathy (HAM/TSP), patients with multiple sclerosis, and healthy controls. The 90 to 120 TCR-beta libraries covered PBMC samples along with longitudinal samples, technical triplicates, and paired sorted CD4+ and CD8+ T-cell subsets. The cohort comprised 68 subjects: some 14 HAM/TSP patients, around 35 multiple sclerosis patients and 20 or so healthy controls. What the study reported, not specific to this receptor: Across subjects, expanded clones never shared an identical CDR3 amino acid sequence, which suggests that the TCR-beta repertoires in every group were private. The MS cluster was not associated with any clinical or MRI features, and the authors stated that larger cohorts are needed. In a phylogenetic analysis, the repertoires of 18 out of 34 MS patients fell into a single cluster of related CDR3 sequences, pointing to a possible signature at the repertoire level. TCR clonal expansion was highest in HAM/TSP patients and lowest in MS patients, with MS patients falling below even healthy controls.

For unsorted PBMC libraries, 2 million PBMCs were used after storage in RNAlater at -80 degrees C until RNA extraction. Multiple sclerosis patients were enrolled in a US clinical protocol under which disease progression was evaluated by magnetic resonance imaging. Peripheral blood underwent Ficoll-Hypaque density gradient centrifugation to isolate PBMCs, which were then cryopreserved in liquid nitrogen. To synthesize cDNA, template-switch 5'RACE was performed with a primer carrying a 10-nucleotide random unique molecular identifier so that each TCR transcript was tagged. Over 180 million TCR-beta sequences, covering 15-18 subjects, were produced in each sequencing run. Total RNA was extracted with the RNeasy kit. Using the KAPA Real-time Library Amplification kit, TCR-beta VDJ regions were amplified with primers for the TCR constant region and the 5'RACE anchor. Sample indexes and Illumina adaptors were added in a first PCR, and a second PCR then increased library yield. After Ampure bead purification, the TCR product of roughly 650 bp was size-selected on a 2% E-gel SizeSelection system. Before pooling, library quality was assessed on a Bioanalyzer, concentration was determined with Qubit, and library quantification was performed with the Kapa Library Quantification kit. An Illumina HiSeq 2500 sequenced the libraries paired-end 2 x 150 bp. To increase sequence diversity, about 24-32% phiX was spiked into each library pool. Concerning the study's data processing: Quality-filtered reads were processed with the UMI-based MiGEC pipeline, and over 90% of raw TCR sequences were removed by the MiGEC pipeline during error correction. IMGT germline references were used for alignment of VDJ genes, and clonotypes were defined by a unique CDR3 amino acid sequence together with V-J genes. VDJtools evaluated clonal expansion, Shannon diversity and CDR3 relatedness (CalcPairwiseDistances, ClusterSamples); CLCbio workbench built phylogenetic trees. Clones with at least 8 unique UMIs were defined as expanded, with this threshold being based on coefficient-of-variation modelling across technical triplicates. TCRdb handled the public reads itself, with Q25 trimming in fastp and clone calling in MiXCR, and kept productive beta chains. Under each unique CDR3 protein, matching rows form one entry showing the most common genes and DNA. V and J calls and clone size were set by TCRdb, not the authors. The sample table contains 45,000 to 50,000 distinct CDR3 sequences; only one count was recorded for 4.5% of them. Clones ranked in the top ten supply around 5% of the sample.

The junction carries 20 bases between V and J, which are trimmed by 4 bases and 1 base respectively. From the cysteine up to the phenylalanine, the CDR3 has a length of 18 residues. The sequence is cut down to CDR3 DNA, 54 bases in frame from base 1. The germline V gene specifies LGHNA as CDR1 and YSLEER as CDR2. This clonotype came up many times. This clone's antigen is unknown. Base qualities are missing; no much larger clone stands one base away. The origin of this receptor is a woman aged 60-75 years with multiple sclerosis. The rearranged segments are TRBV4-3 and TRBJ1-5; the D gene assignment is ambiguous. Sequencing was performed on PBMCs. In nucleotide form, the sequence is TGCGCCAGCAGCCTTTTCCCGGGCCTATCTGTGAGCAATCAGCCCCAGCATTTT. It is translated as CASSLFPGLSVSNQPQHF.